This T cell receptor (beta chain) was recorded in a study of blood T cell repertoires in COVID-19. Using immunoSEQ multiplex PCR, the repertoire was profiled, and TCRdb retains in-frame clones only, with some absent. Among about 130,000 clones listed, approximately 89% were seen once. The sample taken for sequencing was peripheral blood. The clonotype was recovered from a human donor in a cohort sampled during active COVID-19.

CDR3 in amino acids: CATSKITGSDEQFF. CDR3 DNA sequence: TGTGCCACCAGCAAGATCACAGGGTCGGATGAGCAGTTCTTC. The chain combines TRBV24-1 with TRBJ2-1, with TRBD1 as a possible D gene (6 bases). Germline values: CDR1 KGHDR, CDR2 SFDVKD. V lost 7 bases and J lost 8, with 17 bases in between. The CDR3 contains 14 residues.